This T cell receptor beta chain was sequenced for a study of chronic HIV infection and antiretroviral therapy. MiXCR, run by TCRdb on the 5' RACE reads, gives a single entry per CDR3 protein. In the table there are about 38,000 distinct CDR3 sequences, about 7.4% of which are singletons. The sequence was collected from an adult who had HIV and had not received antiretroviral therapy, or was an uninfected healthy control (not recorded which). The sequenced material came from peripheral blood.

The CDR3 coding sequence is TGTGCCAGCAGCCCGGGGACAGGGGCTGATACGCAGTATTTT. It yields the protein CASSPGTGADTQYF. The chain couples TRBV2 to TRBJ2-3; 10 bases map to TRBD1. Germline V lookup: CDR1 SNHLY, CDR2 FYNNEI. The CDR3 has 14 residues. V lost 6 bases to trimming and J lost 6 bases; unmatched junction nucleotides: 6.